A single sample is the source of the 5 T cell receptor beta chains below, sequenced in a study of CD8+ T cells in alopecia areata. RNA, once extracted, was reverse transcribed into cDNA for use as the sequencing template. Using immunoSEQ multiplex PCR, the repertoire was profiled, and TCRdb retains in-frame clones only, with some absent. The table has roughly 200,000 clones, roughly 60% seen once; the top ten hold under 2%. This specimen was CD4+ T cells sorted from blood, taken at week 0. These receptors were taken from a human donor with alopecia areata.

The rearrangement joins TRBV30 to TRBJ1-2; D uncertain. Germline CDR1 reads GTSNPN; CDR2 reads SVGIG (reference sequence). Trimming removed 0 bases at V and 8 bases at J, with 19 bases between. The CDR3 runs 15 residues. The CDR3 reads CAWSVRGRLLGGYTF. CDR3 sequence (DNA): TGTGCCTGGAGTGTACGCGGCAGGCTACTTGGGGGCTACACCTTC.

CDR3 residues: CALKTGTGGEHTF. The CDR3 DNA reads as TGTGCCCTCAAAACCGGGACAGGGGGCGAACACACCTTC. The rearrangement joins TRBV30 to TRBJ1-2; 12 nucleotides match TRBD1. V was pared by 8 bases and J by 12 bases, with 13 bases of the junction left unmatched. The length of the CDR3 is 13 residues. Germline loops: CDR1 GTSNPN, CDR2 SVGIG (reference sequence).

Written as DNA, the CDR3 is TGTGCCAGCAGTGATTTAGTGGGCGAGCAGTACTTC. Translation gives CASSDLVGEQYF. The chain is built from TRBV25-1 and TRBJ2-7; D gene uncertain. The V gene's germline CDR1 is MGHDK and CDR2 SYGVNS. The CDR3 extends over 12 amino acids. The V and J ends lost 3 bases and 6 bases respectively, with 9 bases between them.

The chain has TRBV30 and TRBJ1-6; D remains ambiguous. CDR1 and CDR2 from the germline V gene are GTSNPN and SVGIG (reference sequence). The V end lost 1 base, the J end lost 5 bases, and 9 bases lay between the germline ends. The CDR3 runs to 14 residues. This chain's CDR3 is CAWSGLSDNSPLHF. CDR3 coding DNA: TGTGCCTGGAGTGGGCTGTCGGATAATTCACCCCTCCACTTT.

Only a few counts were recorded for this clone. The CDR3, as DNA: TGTGCCTGGAGTGTACAGGGGTTAGGGCCCCTCCACTTT. Protein product: CAWSVQGLGPLHF. The chain joins TRBV30 to TRBJ1-6; 7 nucleotides align to TRBD1. The CDR3 length is 13 residues. Trimming took 0 bases from V and 13 from J; bases not matched to a gene: 6. Germline assignment: CDR1 GTSNPN and CDR2 SVGIG (reference sequence).